This T cell receptor (beta chain) was identified during a study of T cell repertoires in cytomegalovirus infection. Study summary: Based on public TCR beta signatures, there were indications of CMV infection and of a matching HLA type.

There are 16 residues in the CDR3. The germline V gene has CDR1 SGHVS and CDR2 FQNEAQ. Trimming stripped 7 bases from V and 6 bases from J, with 21 bases between. Overall study findings and caveats: CMV carriers having the relevant HLA were flagged by cumulative public TCR beta family frequency.

TCRdb fed the reads into MiXCR, producing one record per CDR3 protein. The table shows 490,000 or so distinct CDR3 sequences, with roughly 10% occurring only once. Ten or more counts support this clonotype. What it binds is not known. The rearrangement links TRBV7-8 to TRBJ2-2; D gene uncertain. Input material: PBMCs. This receptor was taken from a human donor in good health (CMV status not recorded). Some clones in this sample may be carry-over from other donors' samples. CDR3 region: CASTAFKDSVAGELFF. The CDR3 DNA follows: TGTGCCAGCACCGCCTTCAAGGATAGTGTTGCCGGGGAGCTGTTTTTT. Supplemented by reference TRBV7-8 and TRBJ2-2, the full variable domain reads GAGVSQSPRYKVAKRGQDVALRCDPISGHVSLFWYQQALGQGPEFLTYFQNEAQLDKSGLPSDRFFAERPEGSVSTLKIQRTQQEDSAVYLCASTAFKDSVAGELFFGEGSRLTVL.